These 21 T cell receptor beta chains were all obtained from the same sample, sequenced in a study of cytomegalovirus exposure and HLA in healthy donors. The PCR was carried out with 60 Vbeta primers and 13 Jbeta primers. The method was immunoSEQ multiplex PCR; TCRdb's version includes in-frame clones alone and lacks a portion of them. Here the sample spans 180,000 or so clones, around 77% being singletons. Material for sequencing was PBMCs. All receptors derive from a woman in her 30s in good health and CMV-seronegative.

CDR3 sequence: CASQTLQGNGYTF. CDR3 nucleotide sequence: TGTGCCAGCCAGACCCTACAGGGGAATGGCTACACCTTC. The genes are TRBV2 and TRBJ1-2; 7 nucleotides line up with TRBD1. The CDR3 runs 13 residues. Germline assignment: CDR1 SNHLY and CDR2 FYNNEI. V was clipped by 8 bases and J by 6 bases; unmatched bases: 9.

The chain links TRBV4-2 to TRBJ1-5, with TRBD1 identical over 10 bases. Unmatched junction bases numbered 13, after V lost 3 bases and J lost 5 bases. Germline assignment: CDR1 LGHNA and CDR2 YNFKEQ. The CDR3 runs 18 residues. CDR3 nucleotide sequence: TGTGCCAGCAGCCAGAGTGTCTCCGGACAGGGGGTTTATCAGCCCCAGCATTTT. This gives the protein CASSQSVSGQGVYQPQHF.

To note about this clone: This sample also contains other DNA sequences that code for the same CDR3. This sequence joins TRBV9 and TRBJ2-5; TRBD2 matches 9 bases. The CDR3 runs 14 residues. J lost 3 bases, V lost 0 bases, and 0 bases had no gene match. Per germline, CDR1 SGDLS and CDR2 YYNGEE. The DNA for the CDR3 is TGTGCCAGCAGCGTAGGGACTAGCGAAGAGACCCAGTACTTC. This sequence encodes CASSVGTSEETQYF.

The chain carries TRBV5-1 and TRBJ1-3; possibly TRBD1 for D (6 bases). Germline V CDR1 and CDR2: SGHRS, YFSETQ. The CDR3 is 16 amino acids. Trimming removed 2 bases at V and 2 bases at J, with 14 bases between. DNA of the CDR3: TGCGCCAGCAGCTTCCAAGGGGGTTATACTGGAAACACCATATATTTT. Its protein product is CASSFQGGYTGNTIYF. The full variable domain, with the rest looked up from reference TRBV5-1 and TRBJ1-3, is KAGVTQTPRYLIKTRGQQVTLSCSPISGHRSVSWYQQTPGQGLQFLFEYFSETQRNKGNFPGRFSGRQFSNSRSEMNVSTLELGDSALYLCASSFQGGYTGNTIYFGEGSWLTVV.

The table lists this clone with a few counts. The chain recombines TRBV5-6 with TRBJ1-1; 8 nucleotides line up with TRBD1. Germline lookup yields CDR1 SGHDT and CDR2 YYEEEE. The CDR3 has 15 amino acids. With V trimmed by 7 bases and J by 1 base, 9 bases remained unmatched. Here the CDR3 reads CASFFTDRGNTEAFF. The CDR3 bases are TGTGCCAGCTTTTTCACCGACAGGGGGAACACTGAAGCTTTCTTT.

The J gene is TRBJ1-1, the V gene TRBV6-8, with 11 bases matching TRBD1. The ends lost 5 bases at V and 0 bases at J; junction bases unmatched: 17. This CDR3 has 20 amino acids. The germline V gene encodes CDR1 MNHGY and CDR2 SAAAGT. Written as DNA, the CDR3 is TGTGCCAGCAGTCTCCCCGTCCCGGGACAGGGGGAGGTTATGAACACTGAAGCTTTCTTT. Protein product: CASSLPVPGQGEVMNTEAFF.

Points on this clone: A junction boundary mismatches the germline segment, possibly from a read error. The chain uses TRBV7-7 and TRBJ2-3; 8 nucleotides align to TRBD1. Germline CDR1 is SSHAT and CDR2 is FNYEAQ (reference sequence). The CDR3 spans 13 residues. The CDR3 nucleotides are TGTGCTAGCAGCGCGGACAGGGCAGATACGCAGTATTTT. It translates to CASSADRADTQYF.

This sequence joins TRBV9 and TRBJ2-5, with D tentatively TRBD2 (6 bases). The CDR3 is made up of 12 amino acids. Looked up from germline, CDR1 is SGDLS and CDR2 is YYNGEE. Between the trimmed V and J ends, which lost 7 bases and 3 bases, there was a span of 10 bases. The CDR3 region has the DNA TGTGCCAGCGGGGGGATCGAAGAGACCCAGTACTTC. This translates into CASGGIEETQYF.

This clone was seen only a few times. In DNA, the CDR3 is TGTGCCAGCAGCTTAGATGCGGGGGCTACGTTGGGGAGAGCTTTCTTT. This encodes CASSLDAGATLGRAFF. The V call is TRBV7-6, the J call TRBJ1-1, with a tentative D call TRBD1 (6 bases). Germline V gene data show CDR1 as SGHVS and CDR2 as FNYEAQ. CDR3 size: 16 residues. Trimming left V 1 base short and J 10 bases short, with 22 bases between.

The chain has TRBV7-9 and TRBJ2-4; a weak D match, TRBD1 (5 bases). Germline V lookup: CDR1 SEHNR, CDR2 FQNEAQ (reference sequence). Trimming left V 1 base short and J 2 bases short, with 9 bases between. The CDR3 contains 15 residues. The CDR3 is CASSLVSGSKNIQYF. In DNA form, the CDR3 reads TGTGCCAGCAGCTTAGTTTCAGGGTCCAAAAACATTCAGTACTTC.

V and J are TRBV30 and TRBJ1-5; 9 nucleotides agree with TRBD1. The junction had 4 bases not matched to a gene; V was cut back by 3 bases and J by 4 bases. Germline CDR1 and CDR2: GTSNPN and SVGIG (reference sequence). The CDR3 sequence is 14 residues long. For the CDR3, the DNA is TGTGCCTGGAGGGACAGGGGAAGGAATCAGCCCCAGCATTTT. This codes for CAWRDRGRNQPQHF.

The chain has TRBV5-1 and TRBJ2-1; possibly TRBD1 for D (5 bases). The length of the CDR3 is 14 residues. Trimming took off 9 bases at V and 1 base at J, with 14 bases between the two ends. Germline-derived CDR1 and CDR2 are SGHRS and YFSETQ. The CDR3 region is CATSDTGSYNEQFF. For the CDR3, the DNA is TGCGCCACCTCGGACACAGGATCCTACAATGAGCAGTTCTTC.

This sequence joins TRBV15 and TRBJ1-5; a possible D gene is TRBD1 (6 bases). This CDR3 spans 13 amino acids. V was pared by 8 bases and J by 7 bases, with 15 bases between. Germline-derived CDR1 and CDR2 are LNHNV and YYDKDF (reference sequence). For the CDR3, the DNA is TGTGCCACCCCGGGGGGGCTAGGGCAGCCCCAGCATTTT. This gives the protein CATPGGLGQPQHF.

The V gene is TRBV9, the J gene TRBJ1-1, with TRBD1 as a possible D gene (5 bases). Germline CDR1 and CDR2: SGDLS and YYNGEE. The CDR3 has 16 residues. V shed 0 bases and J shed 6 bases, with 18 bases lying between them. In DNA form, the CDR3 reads TGTGCCAGCAGCGTAGTGGGCCGGGGGAGGAGGTCTGAAGCTTTCTTT. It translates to CASSVVGRGRRSEAFF.

The CDR3 coding sequence is TGTGCTAGTGGTTTGGATCCCCGGGGGGGAAATGGGGCCAACGTCCTGACTTTC. Protein sequence: CASGLDPRGGNGANVLTF. The rearrangement links TRBV12-5 to TRBJ2-6; TRBD2 matches at 8 bases. Trimming took 1 base from V and 3 from J; bases not matched to a gene: 8. Germline lookup yields CDR1 LGHNT and CDR2 FRNRAP. This CDR3 spans 18 amino acids.

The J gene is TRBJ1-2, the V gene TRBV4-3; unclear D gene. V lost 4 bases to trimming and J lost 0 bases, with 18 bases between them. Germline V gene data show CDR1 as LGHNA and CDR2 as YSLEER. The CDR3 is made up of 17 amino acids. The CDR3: CASSPAVPGSANYGYTF. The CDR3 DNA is TGCGCCAGCAGCCCTGCGGTCCCTGGCAGTGCTAACTATGGCTACACCTTC.

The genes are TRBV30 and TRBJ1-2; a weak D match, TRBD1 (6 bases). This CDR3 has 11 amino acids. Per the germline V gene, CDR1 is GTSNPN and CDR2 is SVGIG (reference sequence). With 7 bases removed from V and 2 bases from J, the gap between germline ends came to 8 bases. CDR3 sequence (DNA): TGTGCCTCAGACAGGAACTATGGCTACACCTTC. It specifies CASDRNYGYTF.

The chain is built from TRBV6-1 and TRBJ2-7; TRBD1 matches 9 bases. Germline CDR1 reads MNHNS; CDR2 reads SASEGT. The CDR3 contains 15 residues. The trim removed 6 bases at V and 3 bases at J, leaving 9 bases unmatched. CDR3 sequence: CASRGDDRGYYEQYF. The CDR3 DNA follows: TGTGCCAGCAGGGGGGACGACAGGGGGTACTACGAGCAGTACTTC.

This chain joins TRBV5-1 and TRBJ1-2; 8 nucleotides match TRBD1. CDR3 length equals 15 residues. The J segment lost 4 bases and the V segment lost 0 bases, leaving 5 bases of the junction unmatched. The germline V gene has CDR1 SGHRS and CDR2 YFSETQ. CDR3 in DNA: TGCGCCAGCAGCTTGGGGGGACAGGCCGCCTATGGCTACACCTTC. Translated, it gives CASSLGGQAAYGYTF.

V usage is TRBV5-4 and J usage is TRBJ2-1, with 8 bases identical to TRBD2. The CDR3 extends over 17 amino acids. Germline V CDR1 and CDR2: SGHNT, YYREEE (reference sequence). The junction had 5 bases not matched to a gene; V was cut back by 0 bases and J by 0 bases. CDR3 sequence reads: CASSLGSGGGSYNEQFF. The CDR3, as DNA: TGTGCCAGCAGCTTGGGAAGCGGGGGCGGCTCCTACAATGAGCAGTTCTTC. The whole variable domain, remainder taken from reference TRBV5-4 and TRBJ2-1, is ETGVTQSPTHLIKTRGQQVTLRCSSQSGHNTVSWYQQALGQGPQFIFQYYREEENGRGNFPPRFSGLQFPNYSSELNVNALELDDSALYLCASSLGSGGGSYNEQFFGPGTRLTVL.

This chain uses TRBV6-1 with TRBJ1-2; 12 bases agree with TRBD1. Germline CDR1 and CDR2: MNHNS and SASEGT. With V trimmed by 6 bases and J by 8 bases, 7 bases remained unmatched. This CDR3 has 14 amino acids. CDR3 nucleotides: TGTGCCAGCAGCTGGGACAGGGGGCAGGTAGGCTACACCTTC. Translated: CASSWDRGQVGYTF.